A single sample gave rise to the 8 T cell receptor beta chains below, sequenced in a study of blood T cell repertoires in COVID-19. TCRdb's copy holds only in-frame clones and misses some; the assay was immunoSEQ multiplex PCR. The table has some 100,000 clones, 88% seen once. Sequencing input: peripheral blood. The receptors were sampled from a woman in her fifties or sixties with acute or convalescent COVID-19.

The chain joins TRBV15 to TRBJ1-2; 7 nucleotides align to TRBD1. The germline V gene has CDR1 LNHNV and CDR2 YYDKDF (reference sequence). CDR3 size: 16 residues. The junction had 12 bases not matched to a gene; V was cut back by 3 bases and J by 5 bases. The CDR3 loop is CATSSSYRGRGYGYTF. In DNA form, the CDR3 reads TGTGCCACCAGCAGCTCATACAGGGGCCGCGGATATGGCTACACCTTC.

The genes are TRBV27 and TRBJ1-1; 7 positions match TRBD1. With 6 bases clipped from V and 1 base from J, the junction kept 14 bases outside the gene matches. The germline V gene encodes CDR1 MNHEY and CDR2 SMNVEV (reference sequence). CDR3 length equals 17 residues. CDR3 loop: CASSYAGAGGRNTEAFF. The CDR3 DNA sequence: TGTGCCAGCAGCTATGCTGGGGCAGGGGGACGGAACACTGAAGCTTTCTTT.

V is TRBV3-1 (or the pseudogene TRBV3-2) and J is TRBJ1-2; D perhaps matches TRBD1 (6 bases). Trimming pared 6 bases from V and 1 base from J, leaving 15 bases between. Germline assignment: CDR1 LGHDT and CDR2 YNNKEL (reference sequence). This CDR3 region has 15 residues. CDR3 DNA: TGTGCCAGCAGGCACCAGACAGGATATAACTATGGCTACACCTTC. Its protein is CASRHQTGYNYGYTF.

V gene TRBV7-8 combines with J gene TRBJ2-7; D gene ambiguous. V lost 1 base and J lost 6, with 10 bases in between. The CDR3 has 13 residues. Germline assignment: CDR1 SGHVS and CDR2 FQNEAQ. This chain's CDR3 is CASSLDRSFEQYF. CDR3 nucleotide sequence: TGTGCCAGCAGCTTAGACCGGAGCTTCGAGCAGTACTTC.

The rearrangement joins TRBV4-2 to TRBJ1-2, with TRBD1 as a possible D gene (5 bases). The V end lost 4 bases, the J end lost 0 bases, and 12 bases lay between the germline ends. This CDR3 is 15 amino acids long. The V gene's germline CDR1 is LGHNA and CDR2 YNFKEQ. CDR3 sequence (DNA): TGTGCCAGCAGCCCAGCAGGGTCGTCTAACTATGGCTACACCTTC. Its translation is CASSPAGSSNYGYTF.

CDR3 DNA sequence: TGTGCCATCAGTACAGGGGGCAATCAGCCCCAGCATTTT. It yields the protein CAISTGGNQPQHF. J is TRBJ1-5 and V is TRBV10-3, with 7 bases identical to TRBD1. The germline gives CDR1 ENHRY, CDR2 SYGVKD. This CDR3 region has 13 residues. The V segment lost 5 bases and the J segment 2 bases; nucleotides outside the gene matches: 0.

V and J are TRBV5-4 and TRBJ2-2, with 12 bases that match TRBD1. The CDR3 is made up of 15 amino acids. Germline assignment: CDR1 SGHNT and CDR2 YYREEE (reference sequence). The ends lost 4 bases at V and 5 bases at J; junction bases unmatched: 3. The CDR3 sequence is CASSRDRGRTGELFF. The CDR3, as DNA: TGTGCCAGCAGCCGGGACAGGGGGCGAACCGGGGAGCTGTTTTTT. The variable domain in full, with the rest retrieved from reference TRBV5-4 and TRBJ2-2, is ETGVTQSPTHLIKTRGQQVTLRCSSQSGHNTVSWYQQALGQGPQFIFQYYREEENGRGNFPPRFSGLQFPNYSSELNVNALELDDSALYLCASSRDRGRTGELFFGEGSRLTVL.

The CDR3 region is CSASFAVPYEQYF. The CDR3 region has the DNA TGCAGTGCTAGTTTCGCGGTCCCCTACGAGCAGTACTTC. The chain links TRBV20-1 to TRBJ2-7; no firm D call. Trimming took 3 bases from V and 2 from J, leaving 11 bases between them. CDR3 size: 13 residues. Germline V lookup: CDR1 DFQATT, CDR2 SNEGSKA (reference sequence).